Listed below are T cell receptor beta chains from one sample, sequenced in a study of T-cell memory formation after mild COVID-19. Each CDR3 protein is one row after TCRdb ran MiXCR on the 5' RACE reads. The sample has about 410,000 distinct CDR3 sequences, under 25% seen once; the top ten hold around 13%. Sequenced sample: PBMCs or a T cell subset sorted from them (not recorded which). Receptor source: an adult woman who had mild COVID-19 (a few samples of this study predate the infection). Cell type and time point are not known. The CDR3 runs from the conserved cysteine through the conserved F or W. A D gene is named only where the DNA matches it firmly. The size of a clone is reported for some rows only, either as once, few or many, or as a class for expanded clones.

J	V	D	size	DNA	CDR3
TRBJ1-5	TRBV6-8	TRBD1	many	TGTGCCAGCAGTTCCCGGGACAGGCCCACGAATCAGCCCCAGCATTTT	CASSSRDRPTNQPQHF
TRBJ2-1	TRBV18	TRBD1	few	TGTGCCAGCTCACCGGGACAGGGAACCTACAATGAGCAGTTCTTC	CASSPGQGTYNEQFF
TRBJ1-1	TRBV29-1	TRBD1	-	TGCAGCGTTGAACCCGGACAGGCGATAATGAACACTGAAGCTTTCTTT	CSVEPGQAIMNTEAFF
TRBJ2-7	TRBV10-3	TRBD1	-	TGTGCCATCAGGGGGACAGGAACTTCCTACGAGCAGTACTTC	CAIRGTGTSYEQYF
TRBJ2-2	TRBV6-5	-	few	TGTGCCAGCAGTTACTCGCTCCCGAACACCGGGGAGCTGTTTTTT	CASSYSLPNTGELFF
TRBJ1-5	TRBV12-3/TRBV12-4	TRBD1	few	TGTGCCAGCAGTTATGACAGGGCGTATCAGCCCCAGCATTTT	CASSYDRAYQPQHF
TRBJ2-7	TRBV6-5	-	-	TGTGCCAGCAGTCCCGACACGAGCTCCTACGAGCAGTACTTC	CASSPDTSSYEQYF
TRBJ1-5	TRBV10-3	-	once	TGTGCCATCAGTGAGGGGACGGACTCCAATCAGCCCCAGCATTTT	CAISEGTDSNQPQHF
TRBJ1-1	TRBV7-2	-	-	TGTGCCAGCAGCTTAGGGTTGATAGGGGCGGCTTTCTTT	CASSLGLIGAAFF
TRBJ2-3	TRBV6-5	TRBD2	few	TGTGCCAGCCTTAGCGGGTCCACAGATACGCAGTATTTT	CASLSGSTDTQYF
TRBJ2-1	TRBV20-1	-	-	TGCAGTGCTAGCCCGGGACGCTACTCCTACAATGAGCAGTTCTTC	CSASPGRYSYNEQFF
TRBJ1-2	TRBV7-2	-	-	TGTGCCAGCAGCTTAGACCCAGGGATATATGGCTACACCTTC	CASSLDPGIYGYTF
TRBJ2-5	TRBV7-2	TRBD2	-	TGTGCCAGCAGCTTGGGACTAGCGGGGGGGCCGGACTGGGAGACCCAGTACTTC	CASSLGLAGGPDWETQYF
TRBJ2-2	TRBV7-9	TRBD1	few	TGTGCCAGCAGCCTCGGACAGGGGGCCTCTAGCGGGGAGCTGTTTTTT	CASSLGQGASSGELFF
TRBJ1-3	TRBV20-1	-	few	TGCAGTGCGGGAGGGACCGTAGGAAACACCATATATTTT	CSAGGTVGNTIYF
TRBJ1-4	TRBV18	-	-	TGTGCCAGCTCACCAGGTCTTCAGGGGCCTAATGAAAAACTGTTTTTT	CASSPGLQGPNEKLFF
TRBJ2-3	TRBV2	-	few	TGTGCCAGCAGTGAATTCGGAAGCACAGATACGCAGTATTTT	CASSEFGSTDTQYF
TRBJ2-7	TRBV7-6	-	-	TGTGCCAGCAGCTTAGCGATCGGGATAGCCTACGAGCAGTACTTC	CASSLAIGIAYEQYF
TRBJ2-1	TRBV7-8	TRBD2	few	TGTGCCAGCAGCTTAATGGGACCGGGGGGACTAGCTGACAATGAGCAGTTCTTC	CASSLMGPGGLADNEQFF
TRBJ2-1	TRBV5-1	TRBD1	many	TGCGCCAGCAGCTCAGGTACAGGGGCAAATGAGCAGTTCTTC	CASSSGTGANEQFF
TRBJ2-3	TRBV25-1	-	-	TGTGCCAGCAGTGAGGGGGCGCTTCGTACGCAGTATTTT	CASSEGALRTQYF
TRBJ2-3	TRBV7-2	-	many	TGTGCCAGCCACCCGGGGGAGGTAGATACGCAGTATTTT	CASHPGEVDTQYF
TRBJ1-6	TRBV5-6	-	-	TGTGCCAGCAGCCGGACGGAGATTTATAATTCACCCCTCCACTTT	CASSRTEIYNSPLHF
TRBJ1-4	TRBV5-1	-	few	TGCGCCAGCAGCGAGGGCTATAATGAAAAACTGTTTTTT	CASSEGYNEKLFF
TRBJ2-2	TRBV7-6	-	few	TGTGCCAGCAGCTTAGATGGTCCCGGGGAGCTGTTTTTT	CASSLDGPGELFF
TRBJ2-1	TRBV18	TRBD2	-	TGTGCCAGCTCGTCGCTAGCGGGAGTCGGGGCTGAGCAGTTCTTC	CASSSLAGVGAEQFF
TRBJ2-1	TRBV7-9	-	many	TGTGCCAGCAGCTTACGGGACCTTCGGCCCCGTGAGCAGTTCTTC	CASSLRDLRPREQFF
TRBJ2-5	TRBV19	TRBD1	-	TGTGCCAGTAGTATAGGACAGGGGGCGCAAGAGACCCAGTACTTC	CASSIGQGAQETQYF
TRBJ1-1	TRBV6-2/TRBV6-3	-	few	TGTGCCAGCAGCCCGAACACAGGGGAAGCTTTCTTT	CASSPNTGEAFF
TRBJ2-1	TRBV6-2/TRBV6-3	TRBD2	once	TGTGCCAGCAGGACGACGAGACTAGCCCTCTACAATGAGCAGTTCTTC	CASRTTRLALYNEQFF
TRBJ1-1	TRBV7-9	-	-	TGTGCCAGCAGCTTAGGGACGATGGACACTGAAGCTTTCTTT	CASSLGTMDTEAFF
TRBJ2-7	TRBV29-1	TRBD2	-	TGCAGCGTTGAAGGCGTACTAGCGGGCTCCTACGAGCAGTACTTC	CSVEGVLAGSYEQYF
TRBJ1-2	TRBV3-1	-	-	TGTGCCAGCAGCCAAGAAAGATTGGCAGGAGGATATGGCTACACCTTC	CASSQERLAGGYGYTF
TRBJ2-7	TRBV7-9	-	-	TGTGCCAGCAGTATAGTCGCCGGTCCCCACGAGCAGTACTTC	CASSIVAGPHEQYF
TRBJ2-2	TRBV24-1	TRBD2	-	TGTGCCTCCAGCGGGAGAATGAACACCGGGGAGCTGTTTTTT	CASSGRMNTGELFF
TRBJ1-6	TRBV7-9	-	few	TGTGCCAGCCAACGGGCAGGGAGTTCACCCCTCCACTTT	CASQRAGSSPLHF
TRBJ2-1	TRBV7-8	TRBD2	few	TGTGCCAGCAGCTTAATTAGAGCGGGGGCGAATGAGCAGTTCTTC	CASSLIRAGANEQFF
TRBJ2-7	TRBV7-9	TRBD1	-	TGTGCCAGCAGCTTAAAATCAGGGGGCTCCGAGCAGTACTTC	CASSLKSGGSEQYF
TRBJ2-2	TRBV7-9	-	few	TGTGCCAGCAGCTTAGCGAGCGTGAACACCGGGGAGCTGTTTTTT	CASSLASVNTGELFF
TRBJ2-3	TRBV6-5	-	few	TGTGCCAGCAGGGGCCAGGGAACAGATACGCAGTATTTT	CASRGQGTDTQYF
TRBJ2-7	TRBV7-9	-	many	TGTGCCAGCAGCTTGGGGCGAAGCCCCTACGAGCAGTACTTC	CASSLGRSPYEQYF
TRBJ2-5	TRBV10-3	-	few	TGTGCCATCAGAGACCCCGGGACTGTCGAGGAGACCCAGTACTTC	CAIRDPGTVEETQYF
TRBJ2-1	TRBV29-1	-	-	TGCAGCGTTGGTCAAACCGGCGAGCAGTTCTTC	CSVGQTGEQFF
TRBJ2-3	TRBV29-1	TRBD2	-	TGCAGCCTCGGGGCGGGAGGGCCAGATACGCAGTATTTT	CSLGAGGPDTQYF
TRBJ2-2	TRBV3-1	-	-	TGTGCCAGCAGCCATCCCGCTAGAGAGGAGCTGTTTTTT	CASSHPAREELFF
TRBJ2-7	TRBV5-1	-	few	TGCGCCAGCAGCATGAACTTGACTAAATCCTACGAGCAGTACTTC	CASSMNLTKSYEQYF
TRBJ2-1	TRBV12-3/TRBV12-4	TRBD1	-	TGTGCCAGCAACTCTGGACAGGGATCGTCAGGGTACAATGAGCAGTTCTTC	CASNSGQGSSGYNEQFF
TRBJ1-3	TRBV5-4	TRBD1	-	TGTGCCAGCAGCTTCCAGGGGGGCAGGGCTGGAAACACCATATATTTT	CASSFQGGRAGNTIYF
TRBJ1-1	TRBV18	-	few	TGTGCCAGCTCCGCACGGGTCTCAGAGGACACTGAAGCTTTCTTT	CASSARVSEDTEAFF
TRBJ1-2	TRBV2	TRBD1	-	TGTGCCAGCAGTACCGGGACAGGGAGGTCCGGCTACACCTTC	CASSTGTGRSGYTF
TRBJ2-7	TRBV5-1	TRBD1	once	TGCGCCAGCAGTCCCGGGACAGGGGAGGGCGAGCAGTACTTC	CASSPGTGEGEQYF
TRBJ1-6	TRBV10-3	-	-	TGTGCCATCAGTGACAGCCTCATAGGGGATTCACCCCTCCACTTT	CAISDSLIGDSPLHF
TRBJ1-5	TRBV20-1	-	-	TGCAGTGCTAGACCGGAGGTTTTAAGCAATCAGCCCCAGCATTTT	CSARPEVLSNQPQHF